This TCR beta chain comes out of a study of cytomegalovirus exposure and HLA in healthy donors. PCR was performed using 60 Vbeta and 13 Jbeta primers. Profiled with immunoSEQ multiplex PCR; TCRdb holds only in-frame clones, not every one. The table has 90,000 or so clones, about 67% seen once. Study findings and constraints: Apparent HLA restriction characterized most CMV-associated TCR beta chains in a later analysis. Prediction of most subjects' HLA-A and HLA-B alleles by TCR beta sequences was reportedly accurate. Many donors shared some public TCRs, even though most TCR sequences were rare.

About this clone itself: The antigen is not known.

The sequencing input was PBMCs. This TCR was sampled from a woman aged 18-35 years in good health and CMV-seropositive.

The CDR3 nucleotides read TGTGCCAGCAGCCAGACATCTGAAGCTTTCTTT. It specifies CASSQTSEAFF. This chain uses TRBV14 with TRBJ1-1; no definite D call. V was pared by 3 bases and J by 6 bases, with 5 bases between. The length of the CDR3 is 11 residues. CDR1 and CDR2 (germline): SGHDN, FVKESK.